This T cell receptor beta chain was identified in a study of cytomegalovirus exposure and HLA in healthy donors. As concerns this clone: Its antigen is not known.

PCR involved 60 Vbeta and 13 Jbeta primers. Assay: immunoSEQ multiplex PCR; the TCRdb copy retains only in-frame clones and omits some. The repertoire includes 130,000 to 150,000 clones, 73% of them detected once, and approximately 15% sits in the top ten. The study, taken as a whole, reports: An analysis that came later showed most CMV-associated TCR beta chains appearing HLA-restricted. A few CMV-associated chains were confirmed in vitro to be specific for CMV antigens.

This CDR3 contains 13 residues. V lost 8 bases, J lost 5 bases, and 15 bases lay in between. The V gene's germline CDR1 is MNHNS and CDR2 SASEGT. Those who donated were healthy bone marrow donors. This chain uses TRBV6-1 with TRBJ2-5; TRBD2 might be the D (6 bases). The sample comprised PBMCs. This sequence was found in a human donor in good health. The CDR3 DNA reads TGTGCCAGCGAATGGGGGGTAGAGGAGACCCAGTACTTC. Protein: CASEWGVEETQYF.